These T cell receptor beta chains were read from a single sample in a study of blood T cell repertoires in COVID-19. Profiled with immunoSEQ multiplex PCR; TCRdb holds only in-frame clones, not every one. The data show about 280,000 clones, more than 75% seen once. The source material was PBMCs or T cells enriched from blood (not recorded which). The receptors stem from a woman aged 55-75 years in a cohort exposed to, infected with or recovered from COVID-19 (not recorded which). CDR3s include the opening cysteine and the closing phenylalanine or tryptophan. D genes are given only for firm matches. Size is stated for part of the rows, as once, few or many counts, or as a class when the clone is expanded.

CASRQGATLYDNEQFF TGTGCCAGCAGACAGGGGGCCACACTATATGACAATGAGCAGTTCTTC TRBD1 TRBV7-9 once TRBJ2-1
CASSIREVSASSGYTF TGTGCCAGTAGCATCAGAGAGGTTTCAGCCTCGTCTGGCTACACCTTC NA TRBV19 once TRBJ1-2
CASSLKGADLETQYF TGTGCCAGCAGCTTAAAGGGGGCGGACTTGGAGACCCAGTACTTC TRBD1 TRBV7-9 few TRBJ2-5
CASSDGTSGRAYNEQFF TGTGCCAGCAGTGATGGGACTAGCGGGAGGGCCTACAATGAGCAGTTCTTC TRBD2 TRBV2 NA TRBJ2-1
CASSQPRGVTDTQYF TGTGCCAGCAGTCAGCCCCGGGGGGTGACAGATACGCAGTATTTT TRBD2 TRBV28 NA TRBJ2-3
CASSQDWGQGPQYF TGCGCCAGCAGCCAAGATTGGGGACAGGGGCCGCAGTATTTT TRBD1 TRBV4-3 NA TRBJ2-3
CASSYSGLSTEAFF TGTGCCAGCAGTTACTCGGGCCTCTCAACTGAAGCTTTCTTT NA TRBV6-5 NA TRBJ1-1
CASSLGTSGSTDTQYF TGTGCCAGCAGCTTAGGGACTAGCGGGAGCACAGATACGCAGTATTTT TRBD2 TRBV7-3 NA TRBJ2-3
CASSPSERANEKLFF TGCGCCAGCAGCCCCTCTGAGCGGGCTAATGAAAAACTGTTTTTT NA TRBV4-3 NA TRBJ1-4
CASSPGKEYNEQFF TGTGCCAGCTCCCCCGGGAAGGAGTACAATGAGCAGTTCTTC NA TRBV21-1 NA TRBJ2-1
CASGLIPVGGAGSYNEQFF TGTGCTAGTGGTTTGATCCCGGTGGGCGGAGCAGGGTCCTACAATGAGCAGTTCTTC NA TRBV12-5 NA TRBJ2-1
CATSEKWTSGADTQYF TGTGCCACCAGTGAAAAATGGACTAGCGGCGCAGATACGCAGTATTTT TRBD2 TRBV24-1 NA TRBJ2-3
CASSQPRVSYEQYF TGTGCCAGCAGCCAACCGAGGGTGTCGTACGAGCAGTACTTC NA TRBV3-1/TRBV3-2 few TRBJ2-7
CASSLGSLGYGYTF TGTGCCAGCAGCTTGGGGAGTTTAGGCTATGGCTACACCTTC NA TRBV11-2 NA TRBJ1-2
CASISEEGETQYF TGTGCCAGTATCTCAGAGGAGGGAGAGACCCAGTACTTC NA TRBV21-1 NA TRBJ2-5
CASSVASWSSYNEQFF TGTGCCAGCAGCGTGGCTAGCTGGAGCTCCTACAATGAGCAGTTCTTC NA TRBV9 NA TRBJ2-1
CASSRDRENYGYTF TGTGCCAGCAGCCGCGACAGGGAAAACTATGGCTACACCTTC TRBD1 TRBV5-4 NA TRBJ1-2
CASSGGRESTGELFF TGTGCCAGTAGCGGAGGGCGGGAGTCGACCGGGGAGCTGTTTTTT TRBD2 TRBV19 NA TRBJ2-2
CASSTPGQGLLEYF TGTGCCAGCAGCACTCCGGGACAGGGACTTTTGGAGTACTTC TRBD1 TRBV5-4 NA TRBJ2-7
CASSLRGRGYGYTF TGTGCCAGCAGCTTAAGGGGGCGCGGCTATGGCTACACCTTC TRBD1 TRBV11-2 NA TRBJ1-2
CASSLAQLSEKLFF TGTGCCAGCAGCTTAGCGCAGTTATCTGAAAAACTGTTTTTT NA TRBV11-2 NA TRBJ1-4
CASRGLAGGPSSTDTQYF TGTGCCAGCAGGGGACTAGCGGGAGGGCCGAGTAGCACAGATACGCAGTATTTT TRBD2 TRBV4-2 NA TRBJ2-3
CATSDFAGSYNEQFF TGTGCCACCAGTGATTTTGCAGGGTCCTACAATGAGCAGTTCTTC NA TRBV24-1 NA TRBJ2-1
CATSESGGFGDTGELFF TGTGCCACCAGTGAATCTGGGGGCTTTGGAGACACCGGGGAGCTGTTTTTT NA TRBV24-1 NA TRBJ2-2
CASSPPGSYNSPLHF TGTGCCAGCAGCCCACCGGGGTCGTATAATTCACCCCTCCACTTT NA TRBV14 NA TRBJ1-6
CSVDRSAETQYF TGCAGCGTGGACAGGTCCGCAGAGACCCAGTACTTC TRBD1 TRBV29-1 few TRBJ2-5
CASSWGTGGASPLHF TGTGCCAGCAGTTGGGGGACAGGGGGCGCCTCACCCCTCCACTTT TRBD1 TRBV28 NA TRBJ1-6
CASSRDNTEAFF TGTGCCAGCAGCCGAGATAACACTGAAGCTTTCTTT NA TRBV9 NA TRBJ1-1
CASSGTSGSLETQYF TGTGCCAGCAGTGGGACTAGCGGGAGTCTGGAGACCCAGTACTTC TRBD2 TRBV2 NA TRBJ2-5
CASSLSADTQYF TGTGCCAGCAGCCTCAGCGCAGATACGCAGTATTTT NA TRBV7-9 NA TRBJ2-3
CATSDSGTSGRSGNEQFF TGTGCCACCAGTGATTCCGGGACTAGCGGGAGATCGGGCAATGAGCAGTTCTTC TRBD2 TRBV24-1 NA TRBJ2-1